A selection of T cell receptor beta chains follows, all from one sample in a study of T cell responses to AZD1222 COVID-19 vaccine. This table comes from immunoSEQ multiplex PCR, and its TCRdb copy is limited to in-frame clones, with some not included. The table shows around 120,000 clones, with about 89% occurring only once. This specimen consisted of peripheral blood, obtained 28 days after the second AZD1222 dose. These receptors all come from an adult who received the AZD1222 COVID-19 vaccine. Each CDR3 is given with its conserved first and last residue. D genes are given only for firm matches. A row's size may be missing; if present it is once, few, many or a size class.

j_call	d_call	v_call	clone_size	cdr3_aa
TRBJ1-2	TRBD1	TRBV14	-	CASSQETGGYGYTF
TRBJ2-7	-	TRBV7-9	-	CASSNYFYEQYF
TRBJ2-5	-	TRBV11-3	-	CASSLDPRTAYQETQYF
TRBJ1-5	-	TRBV11-3	-	CASSLGNQPQHF
TRBJ2-1	TRBD1	TRBV5-1	-	CASRGQGASNEQFF
TRBJ2-5	-	TRBV25-1	-	CASSERYETQYF
TRBJ2-1	-	TRBV9	-	CASSVQGREQFF
TRBJ2-7	-	TRBV6-2/TRBV6-3	-	CASSWGLEQYF
TRBJ2-3	-	TRBV2	-	CASSGATDTQYF
TRBJ2-7	-	TRBV7-3	-	CASSLDPQRSYEQYF
TRBJ2-3	-	TRBV30	-	CAFSRDNTDTQYF
TRBJ2-2	TRBD1	TRBV10-1	-	CASSGQGSGELFF
TRBJ2-7	-	TRBV14	-	CASSPPGYEQYF
TRBJ1-2	-	TRBV25-1	-	CASSEGAAIYGYTF
TRBJ2-7	TRBD1	TRBV27	-	CASSLSRGQGYEQYF
TRBJ2-1	-	TRBV11-3	-	CASSSQNPATGTGFF
TRBJ2-1	-	TRBV27	once	CASSSIRGGRGEQFF